This entry lists 14 T cell receptor beta chains sequenced from one sample in a study of CD8+ T cells in alopecia areata. The treatment was: oral pan-JAK inhibitor, 5-10 mg twice daily. The sequencing template was cDNA reverse transcribed from extracted RNA. Method: immunoSEQ multiplex PCR; TCRdb's copy keeps in-frame clones and lacks some. The data hold roughly 200,000 clones, with roughly 61% observed a single time. The source was CD8+ T cells sorted from blood, collected at week 24, from a patient treated with tofacitinib. The receptors here all came from a human donor with alopecia areata.

The chain joins TRBV30 to TRBJ1-2; D is possibly TRBD1 (5 bases). The germline V gene encodes CDR1 GTSNPN and CDR2 SVGIG (reference sequence). Trimming left V 1 base short and J 8 bases short, with 11 bases between. The CDR3 spans 12 residues. In nucleotides, the CDR3 is TGTGCCTGGAGTGCGGCAGGGTGGGGCTACACCTTC. Its translation is CAWSAAGWGYTF.

The rearrangement uses TRBV6-1 and TRBJ1-4; TRBD1 matches at 7 bases. The CDR3 has 15 amino acids. Per the germline V gene, CDR1 is MNHNS and CDR2 is SASEGT. V lost 3 bases and J lost 7; bases outside the gene matches: 8. The CDR3 region has the DNA TGTGCCAGCAGTGACCAGACAGGGATGTCTGAAAAACTGTTTTTT. As protein: CASSDQTGMSEKLFF.

This chain joins TRBV13 and TRBJ2-7, with 7 bases lining up with TRBD1. This CDR3 is built from 15 residues. Germline-derived CDR1 and CDR2 are PRHDT and FYEKMQ (reference sequence). V shed 0 bases and J 0 bases; nucleotides not matched to a gene: 2. The CDR3 nucleotides are TGTGCCAGCAGCTTAGGGACAGGGAACTCCTACGAGCAGTACTTC. Translated, it gives CASSLGTGNSYEQYF.

The chain combines TRBV7-6 with TRBJ2-5; TRBD2 agrees at 7 bases. V gave up 5 bases and J gave up 5 bases; unmatched junction bases: 5. The CDR3 covers 13 residues. The germline V gene encodes CDR1 SGHVS and CDR2 FNYEAQ. The CDR3 is CASSGGEGETQYF. In nucleotides, the CDR3 is TGTGCCAGCAGCGGCGGGGAGGGGGAGACCCAGTACTTC. Variable domain in full (rest from reference TRBV7-6 and TRBJ2-5): GAGVSQSPRYKVTKRGQDVALRCDPISGHVSLYWYRQALGQGPEFLTYFNYEAQQDKSGLPNDRFSAERPEGSISTLTIQRTEQRDSAMYRCASSGGEGETQYFGPGTRLLVL.

In its sample, this clone was seen a few times. This chain joins TRBV6-5 and TRBJ1-2; D uncertain. Deletions cut 5 bases from V and 6 bases from J, with 13 bases between. This CDR3 is built from 13 residues. The germline gives CDR1 MNHEY, CDR2 SVGAGI. The CDR3 here is CASSQIPSNGYTF. DNA for the CDR3: TGTGCCAGCAGTCAAATCCCCAGTAATGGCTACACCTTC.

The chain carries TRBV18 and TRBJ2-4; D is perhaps TRBD2 (5 bases). CDR3 length: 17 residues. V lost 8 bases to trimming and J lost 1 base, with 21 bases between them. Germline CDR1 KGHSH, CDR2 LQKENI. CDR3 bases: TGTGCCAGCACAAGAGGGATCGGTGGCTTGGCCAAAAACATTCAGTACTTC. Translated, it gives CASTRGIGGLAKNIQYF.

The V and J genes are TRBV29-1 and TRBJ2-6, with TRBD1 identical over 12 bases. The germline gives CDR1 SQVTM, CDR2 ANQGSEA. V shed 2 bases, J shed 5 bases, and the junction held 10 bases outside the gene matches. The CDR3 extends over 18 amino acids. The CDR3 DNA sequence: TGCAGCGTTGAAACCCCGGGACAGGGGGCTAAAAGGGCCAACGTCCTGACTTTC. Translation: CSVETPGQGAKRANVLTF. Full variable domain (rest looked up from reference TRBV29-1 and TRBJ2-6): SAVISQKPSRDICQRGTSLTIQCQVDSQVTMMFWYRQQPGQSLTLIATANQGSEATYESGFVIDKFPISRPNLTFSTLTVSNMSPEDSSIYLCSVETPGQGAKRANVLTFGAGSRLTVL.

This clone occurred a few times. The V call is TRBV13, the J call TRBJ1-2, with a possible D match to TRBD1 (5 bases). Trimming removed 5 bases from V and 6 bases from J, with 16 bases in between. Germline V gene lookup returns CDR1 PRHDT and CDR2 FYEKMQ (reference sequence). CDR3 length: 14 amino acids. The CDR3 DNA reads TGTGCCAGCAGCCCAACGGGGCGCGGGGATGGCTACACCTTC. The encoded protein is CASSPTGRGDGYTF.

In its sample, this clone was seen a few times. The chain recombines TRBV2 with TRBJ2-3, with D tentatively TRBD1 (5 bases). The germline V gene encodes CDR1 SNHLY and CDR2 FYNNEI. The V end lost 4 bases, the J end lost 2 bases, and 13 bases lay between the germline ends. This CDR3 has 15 amino acids. DNA for the CDR3: TGTGCCAGCAGTGGGGGCAGGGTAAACACAGATACGCAGTATTTT. It encodes CASSGGRVNTDTQYF.

This rearrangement joins TRBV7-9 to TRBJ1-1; no definite D call. The germline V gene has CDR1 SEHNR and CDR2 FQNEAQ (reference sequence). With 5 bases removed from V and 3 bases from J, the gap between germline ends came to 22 bases. The CDR3 contains 17 residues. Here the CDR3 reads CASSPIEKGWQDTEAFF. DNA of the CDR3: TGTGCCAGCAGCCCTATTGAGAAGGGCTGGCAGGACACTGAAGCTTTCTTT.

The chain links TRBV25-1 to TRBJ1-2, with a weak D call TRBD1 (5 bases). V shed 2 bases and J shed 8 bases, with 15 bases lying between them. The length of the CDR3 is 14 residues. CDR1 is MGHDK and CDR2 is SYGVNS in the germline V gene. The CDR3 reads CASSEGDSREGYTF. CDR3 bases: TGTGCCAGCAGTGAAGGGGACTCCCGGGAGGGCTACACCTTC.

This chain connects TRBV7-9 to TRBJ2-7; D unclear. There are 14 residues in the CDR3. CDR1 SEHNR and CDR2 FQNEAQ come from the germline V gene (reference sequence). Trimming left V 5 bases short and J 2 bases short, with 13 bases between. The CDR3 loop is CASSPGAEPYEQYF. CDR3 nucleotides: TGTGCCAGCAGCCCCGGAGCAGAGCCCTACGAGCAGTACTTC.

This clone has a single count. This chain connects TRBV4-2 to TRBJ1-1; maybe TRBD1 (6 bases). CDR1 and CDR2 from the germline V gene are LGHNA and YNFKEQ. The V gene lost 6 bases and the J gene lost 0 bases, with 17 bases spanning the gap. There are 16 residues in the CDR3. DNA for the CDR3: TGTGCCAGCAGATTTCTAGAGCAGGGGATGAACACTGAAGCTTTCTTT. Protein: CASRFLEQGMNTEAFF.

The table lists this clone with a few counts. This rearrangement joins TRBV6-5 to TRBJ1-5; tentative D call: TRBD1 (6 bases). The CDR3 runs to 13 residues. Trimming removed 7 bases at V and 7 bases at J, with 14 bases between. Germline V CDR1 and CDR2: MNHEY, SVGAGI. Here the CDR3 reads CASNYGQTQPQHF. CDR3 sequence (DNA): TGTGCCAGCAACTACGGACAGACGCAGCCCCAGCATTTT.